These T cell receptor beta chains were read from a single sample in a study of blood T cells in healthy people across ages. TCRdb independently ran MiXCR on the 5' RACE reads; one entry per CDR3 protein. The repertoire holds approximately 1.5 million distinct CDR3 sequences, with roughly 30% as singletons. The sequenced sample consisted of blood. The receptors shown here come from a woman aged 25-40 years in good health. Both conserved end residues are part of each CDR3. Each record gives: CDR3 DNA, CDR3 protein, V gene, clone size, J gene, D gene. The D gene is left open where the match is weak. Clone size is not always given. Where it is, it says once, few, many or a class for expanded clones.

TGCAGTGCCGTTAAAGGGGCAACTAATGAAAAACTGTTTTTT | CSAVKGATNEKLFF | TRBV20-1 | few | TRBJ1-4 | -
TGTGCCAGCAGTTTATCCGGGACTAGCGGCTCAGATACGCGGTATTTT | CASSLSGTSGSDTRYF | TRBV7-2 | - | TRBJ2-3 | TRBD2
TGTGCCAGCAGTTTACTTCGCCTCGGGACAGGGGTCGGAAACTCCTACGAGCAGTACTTC | CASSLLRLGTGVGNSYEQYF | TRBV27 | many | TRBJ2-7 | TRBD1
TGCAGCGTTGAAAGGACTAGCGGCGACGAGCAGTACTTC | CSVERTSGDEQYF | TRBV29-1 | many | TRBJ2-7 | TRBD2
TGTGCCAGCACGCCATGGGGCCCGATGAACACTGAAGCTTTCTTT | CASTPWGPMNTEAFF | TRBV28 | once | TRBJ1-1 | -
TGTGCCAGCAGCTTAGAATACAGGGGAAGGGATTCACCCCTCCACTTT | CASSLEYRGRDSPLHF | TRBV11-2 | - | TRBJ1-6 | TRBD1
TGCAGTACTCAGGGGGTTTCAGGGGTCGCTGCAGATACGCAGTATTTT | CSTQGVSGVAADTQYF | TRBV20-1 | few | TRBJ2-3 | TRBD1
TGCAGCGTTGAAAGGGCCCAAGAGACCCAGTACTTC | CSVERAQETQYF | TRBV29-1 | many | TRBJ2-5 | -
TGTGCCAGCAGTTTAGACAGGTTTGGCAATCAGCCCCAGCATTTT | CASSLDRFGNQPQHF | TRBV28 | - | TRBJ1-5 | -
TGTGCCAGCAGGAGGGACTCCTCCCGGGGCGAGCAGTACTTC | CASRRDSSRGEQYF | TRBV2 | - | TRBJ2-7 | -
TGTGCCAGCAGCCCCCGGACAGGGGGCTCCCTATATGGCTACACCTTC | CASSPRTGGSLYGYTF | TRBV13 | - | TRBJ1-2 | TRBD1
TGTGCCTGTGGGAGACTCGGGCCTGTCAATGAGCAGTTCTTC | CACGRLGPVNEQFF | TRBV30 | - | TRBJ2-1 | -
TGCAGCACGGGGGCAGTTATACCCACAGATACGCAGTATTTT | CSTGAVIPTDTQYF | TRBV29-1 | - | TRBJ2-3 | -
TGTGCCAGCAGTTTATCGCGGTCGCTAGCGGGTCGATCCTACGAGCAGTACTTC | CASSLSRSLAGRSYEQYF | TRBV27 | few | TRBJ2-7 | TRBD2